A single TCR beta chain is shown here with its context. 60 Vbeta and 13 Jbeta primers were used in PCR. The data were produced by immunoSEQ multiplex PCR, yet TCRdb's version contains in-frame clones alone and is incomplete. The table for this sample gives under 150,000 clones. V lost 4 bases, J lost 4 bases, and 8 bases stayed unmatched. The CDR3 spans 15 residues. Looked up from germline, CDR1 is SGHNT and CDR2 is YYREEE (reference sequence). The entry originates in a study of cytomegalovirus exposure and HLA in healthy donors. The sequenced sample consisted of PBMCs. This rearrangement joins TRBV5-4 to TRBJ2-5, with TRBD1 matching over 9 bases. The TCR was taken from a man in his forties in good health and CMV-seronegative. The CDR3 sequence: CASSPGQGRGETQYF. The CDR3, as DNA: TGTGCCAGCAGCCCAGGACAGGGGAGGGGAGAGACCCAGTACTTC. Full variable domain (rest looked up from reference TRBV5-4 and TRBJ2-5): ETGVTQSPTHLIKTRGQQVTLRCSSQSGHNTVSWYQQALGQGPQFIFQYYREEENGRGNFPPRFSGLQFPNYSSELNVNALELDDSALYLCASSPGQGRGETQYFGPGTRLLVL.